This T cell receptor beta chain was recovered during a study of blood T cell repertoires in COVID-19. Sequencing used immunoSEQ multiplex PCR; TCRdb keeps in-frame clones, though not all of them. Of some 72,000 clones in the sample, about nine tenths were seen once. Germline CDR1 SQVTM, CDR2 ANQGSEA. V dropped 2 bases and J dropped 1 base, with 7 bases sitting between them. This CDR3 spans 13 amino acids. This sequence originates from a man in his fifties or sixties with active or convalescent COVID-19. The sample was peripheral blood. This rearrangement joins TRBV29-1 to TRBJ2-3; no firm D call. This CDR3 is CSVETGRTDTQYF. CDR3 bases: TGCAGCGTTGAAACTGGGCGCACAGATACGCAGTATTTT.